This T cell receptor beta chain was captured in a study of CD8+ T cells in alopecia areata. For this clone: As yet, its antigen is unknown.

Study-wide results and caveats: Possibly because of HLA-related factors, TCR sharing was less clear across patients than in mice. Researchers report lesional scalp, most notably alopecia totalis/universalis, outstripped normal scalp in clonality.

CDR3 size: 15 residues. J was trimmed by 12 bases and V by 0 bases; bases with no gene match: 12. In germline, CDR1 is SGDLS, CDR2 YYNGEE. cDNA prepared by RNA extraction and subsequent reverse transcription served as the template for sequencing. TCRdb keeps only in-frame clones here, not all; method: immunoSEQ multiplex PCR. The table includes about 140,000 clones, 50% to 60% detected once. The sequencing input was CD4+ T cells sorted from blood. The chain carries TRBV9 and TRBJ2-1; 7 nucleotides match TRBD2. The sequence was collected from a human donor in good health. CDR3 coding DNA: TGTGCCAGCAGCGTAGGGTTAGCGGGCCCGAGGTGGCAGTTCTTC. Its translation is CASSVGLAGPRWQFF.